The sequence of this T cell receptor beta chain was determined in a study of a mutant IDH1 vaccine in newly diagnosed glioma. Whole-study context: Most had both radiotherapy and temozolomide beforehand; others had only one.

Assay: immunoSEQ multiplex PCR; the TCRdb copy retains only in-frame clones and omits some. The sample comprises about 32,000 clones, 78% of which are singletons, and about 11% rests with the top ten. Of note for this clone: Its target is not known. At one of its ends the junction is not consistent with the germline gene, which may arise from a read error.

Time point indicated: week 35, safety follow-up. A single vaccine dose contained 300 ug of mutant IDH1 20-mer peptide, and topical imiquimod was used with it. Diagnosis in the donors showed new WHO grade 3 or 4 astrocytomas that were IDH1-mutant and ATRX-lost. The specimen was PBMCs, collected from a glioma patient whose treatment included an IDH1 peptide vaccine. The receptor was isolated from a woman aged 40 to 49 with glioma.

Here the CDR3 DNA reads TGTGCCAACAGCTTGAGCAGACAGCCCCAGCATTTT. Translating it yields CANSLSRQPQHF. The rearrangement uses TRBV7-2 and TRBJ1-5, with D unclear. The V gene's germline CDR1 is SGHTA and CDR2 FQGNSA. The CDR3 extends over 12 amino acids.